These T cell receptor beta chains were read from a single sample in a study of regulatory T cells in long-lasting Graves disease. TCRdb used MiXCR to reprocess the multiplex PCR reads, holding one entry per CDR3 protein. The table has fewer than 550,000 distinct CDR3 sequences, roughly 15% seen once. The same sample was also studied in work on T cells in Graves' hyperthyroidism and ophthalmopathy.

The sequences come from peripheral blood mononuclear cells (PBMCs), collected at new diagnosis, from a patient treated with antithyroid drugs. The source of these receptors is a woman in her forties or fifties with Graves disease. The CDR3 runs from the conserved cysteine through the conserved F or W. The D gene is left open where the match is weak. Rows may omit the clone size; those that give it use once, few, many or a size class.

.,.,14,TRBJ2-7,TRBV10-3,TGTGCCATCAGTGAACGGGGGTCTCCCTACGAGCAGTACTTC,CAISERGSPYEQYF
.,.,15,TRBJ1-4,TRBV10-3,TGTGCCATCAGTGCCGTGGCAGGCGCGGCTGAAAAACTGTTTTTT,CAISAVAGAAEKLFF
many,.,15,TRBJ2-3,TRBV6-1,TGTGCCAGCAGGCTAGACGTTACTTACACAGATACGCAGTATTTT,CASRLDVTYTDTQYF
many,.,16,TRBJ2-7,TRBV3-1,TGTGCCAGCAGCCAAGGTACCGGGGGGCAGTCCTACGAGCAGTACTTC,CASSQGTGGQSYEQYF
many,.,16,TRBJ1-4,TRBV3-1,TGTGCCAGCAGCCACTCCTTGTATGGGACTAATGAAAAACTGTTTTTT,CASSHSLYGTNEKLFF
many,.,13,TRBJ2-7,TRBV7-6,TGTGCCAGCAGCGTAACCCAGGGTGATGAGCAGTACTTC,CASSVTQGDEQYF
many,.,14,TRBJ2-7,TRBV15,TGTGCCACCAGCAGAGACCTAGGGGCCTACGAGCAGTACTTC,CATSRDLGAYEQYF
many,.,15,TRBJ2-1,TRBV11-1,TGTGCCAGCAGCTTAGGCCAGGGGGGCCAAAATGAGCAGTTCTTC,CASSLGQGGQNEQFF
many,.,12,TRBJ2-7,TRBV3-1,TGTGCCAGCAGCCAAGACCGCCGAGCGCAGTACTTC,CASSQDRRAQYF
few,.,17,TRBJ1-5,TRBV4-1,TGCGCCAGCAGCCAAGGTCCGGCAGGCTCGGGCAATCAGCCCCAGCATTTT,CASSQGPAGSGNQPQHF
many,.,13,TRBJ1-1,TRBV6-5,TGTGCCAGCAGTTACTCTGGGGGCACTGAAGCTTTCTTT,CASSYSGGTEAFF
.,.,14,TRBJ2-1,TRBV9,TGTGCCAGCAGCGTAGTTTTTAGTAGCAGTGAGCAGTTCTTC,CASSVVFSSSEQFF
many,.,15,TRBJ1-2,TRBV28,TGTGCCAGCAGTTTTCTATCCACAGGGATCTATGGCTACACCTTC,CASSFLSTGIYGYTF
many,TRBD1,15,TRBJ2-3,TRBV10-3,TGTGCCATCAGGGGTTCGGGACAGTTCATTGATACGCAGTATTTT,CAIRGSGQFIDTQYF
many,TRBD1,15,TRBJ2-1,TRBV6-1,TGTGCCAGCAGTGACCCAGACGACAGGGGAGATGAGCAGTTCTTC,CASSDPDDRGDEQFF
many,TRBD1,15,TRBJ1-1,TRBV20-1,TGCAGTGCTCGATCCCCGGGACAGCCCAACACTGAAGCTTTCTTT,CSARSPGQPNTEAFF
.,.,18,TRBJ1-5,TRBV29-1,TGCAGCGTTGGGGAGGCGGGGGGCCTGCCCTTTGGCAATCAGCCCCAGCATTTT,CSVGEAGGLPFGNQPQHF
.,TRBD1,12,TRBJ1-2,TRBV30,TGTGCCTGGAGTGGGGACAGTCTCATAGCTTTTTTC,CAWSGDSLIAFF
.,TRBD2,17,TRBJ2-3,TRBV5-1,TGCGCCAGCAGCTTCAGACTAGCGGGGGGATCAGGGGATACGCAGTATTTT,CASSFRLAGGSGDTQYF
.,.,14,TRBJ1-2,TRBV5-1,TGCGCCAGCAGCGTATCGGGACCGTACTATGGCTACACCTTC,CASSVSGPYYGYTF
few,.,15,TRBJ1-2,TRBV7-2,TGTGCCAGCAGCTTAAGCTCGGGCAGGGCCTATGGCTACACCTTC,CASSLSSGRAYGYTF
many,.,13,TRBJ1-2,TRBV7-9,TGTGCCAGCAGCCCCTATAGGGACTATGGCTACACCTTC,CASSPYRDYGYTF
few,.,13,TRBJ1-5,TRBV19,TGTGCCAGTACAAGGGGGGAGTATCAGCCCCAGCATTTT,CASTRGEYQPQHF
.,TRBD1,15,TRBJ2-5,TRBV5-1,TGCGCCAGCAGCTCCGGGGCGGGACAGGGAGAGACCCAGTACTTC,CASSSGAGQGETQYF
.,TRBD2,15,TRBJ2-1,TRBV3-1,TGTGCCAGCAGCCAAGAAACTAGCGGGTGGAATGAGCAGTTCTTC,CASSQETSGWNEQFF
few,TRBD1,13,TRBJ2-1,TRBV11-2,TGTGCCAGCAGCACCGGGACAGGTGGGGAGCAGTTCTTC,CASSTGTGGEQFF
few,TRBD1,16,TRBJ1-1,TRBV28,TGCGCCAGCAGCCAGCAGAAGGGACAGGGGGCAACTGAAGCTTTCTTT,CASSQQKGQGATEAFF
few,TRBD1,15,TRBJ1-5,TRBV15,TGTGCCACCAGCAGGGACAGGGGGAGCCATCAGCCCCAGCATTTT,CATSRDRGSHQPQHF
.,.,16,TRBJ1-2,TRBV2,TGTGCCAGCAGTGAAGGGGGGGGCAGTTGGGATTCTGGCTACACCTTC,CASSEGGGSWDSGYTF
many,TRBD2,13,TRBJ2-3,TRBV18,TGTGCCAGCTCACCGGCGGGAGCAGATACGCAGTATTTT,CASSPAGADTQYF
few,.,12,TRBJ1-1,TRBV20-1,TGCAGTGCTAGAGTTGGGTTCGCTGAAGCTTTCTTT,CSARVGFAEAFF
many,.,17,TRBJ1-2,TRBV12-3/TRBV12-4,TGTGCCAGCAGTTTAGGTACCCCGGGACACTTTTTTTATGGCTACACCTTC,CASSLGTPGHFFYGYTF
many,.,14,TRBJ2-3,TRBV11-2,TGTGCCAGCAGCCAGGACACCTTCACAGATACGCAGTATTTT,CASSQDTFTDTQYF
many,TRBD2,16,TRBJ2-1,TRBV2,TGTGCCAGCAGGCGACTAGCGGGGGGCTTCTCGAATGAGCAGTTCTTC,CASRRLAGGFSNEQFF
few,TRBD2,13,TRBJ2-7,TRBV7-3,TGTGCCAGCAGCTTAACGGGGAGGGCCGAGCAGTACTTC,CASSLTGRAEQYF